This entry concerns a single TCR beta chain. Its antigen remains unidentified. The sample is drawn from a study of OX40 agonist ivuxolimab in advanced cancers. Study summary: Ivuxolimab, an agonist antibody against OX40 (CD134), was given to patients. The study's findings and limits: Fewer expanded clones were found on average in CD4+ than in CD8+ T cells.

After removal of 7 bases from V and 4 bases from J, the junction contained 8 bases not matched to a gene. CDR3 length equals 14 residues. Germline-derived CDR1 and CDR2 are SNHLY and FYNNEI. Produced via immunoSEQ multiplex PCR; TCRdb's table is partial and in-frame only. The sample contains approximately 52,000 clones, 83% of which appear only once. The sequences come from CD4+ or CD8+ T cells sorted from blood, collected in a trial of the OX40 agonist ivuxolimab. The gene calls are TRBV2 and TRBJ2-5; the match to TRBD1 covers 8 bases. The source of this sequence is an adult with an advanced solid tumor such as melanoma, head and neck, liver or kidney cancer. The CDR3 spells CASKTQGASETQYF. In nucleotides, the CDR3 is TGTGCCAGCAAAACCCAGGGGGCGTCAGAGACCCAGTACTTC.